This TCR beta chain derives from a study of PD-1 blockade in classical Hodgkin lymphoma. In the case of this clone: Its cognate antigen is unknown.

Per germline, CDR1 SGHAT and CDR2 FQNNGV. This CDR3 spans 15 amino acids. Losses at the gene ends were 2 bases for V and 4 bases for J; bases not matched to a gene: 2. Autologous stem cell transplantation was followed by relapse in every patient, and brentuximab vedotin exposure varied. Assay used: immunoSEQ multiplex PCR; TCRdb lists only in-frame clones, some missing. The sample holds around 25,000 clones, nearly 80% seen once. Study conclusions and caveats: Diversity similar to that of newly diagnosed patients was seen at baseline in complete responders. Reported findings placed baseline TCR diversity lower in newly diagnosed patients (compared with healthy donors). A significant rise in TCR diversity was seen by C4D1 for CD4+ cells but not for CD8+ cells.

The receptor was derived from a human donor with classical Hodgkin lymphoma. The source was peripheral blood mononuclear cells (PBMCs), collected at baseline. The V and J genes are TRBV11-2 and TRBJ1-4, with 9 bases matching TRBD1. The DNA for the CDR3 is TGTGCCAGCAGCTTACTGGGACAGGGTAATGAAAAACTGTTTTTT. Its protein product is CASSLLGQGNEKLFF.